This T cell receptor (beta chain) was recovered during a study of T cells after yellow fever vaccination. Whole-study context: Where fractions had low cell numbers, libraries were prepared from them with the SMART-Seq v4 Ultra Low Input RNA kit.

Germline CDR1 LGHDT, CDR2 YNNKEL (reference sequence). The length of the CDR3 is 16 residues. V lost 6 bases, J lost 5 bases, and 15 bases stayed unmatched. Generation of TCR cDNA used 5'RACE template switching (which added a universal primer site and UMIs). In TCRdb, the 5' RACE reads were re-called with MiXCR into one record per CDR3 protein. This table holds fewer than 450,000 distinct CDR3 sequences, 3% to 4.5% found once. Study observations and caveats: Post-booster samples contained most primary-vaccination clones (approximately 96% CD4, less than 90% CD8). Abundant clonotypes from the bulk population could contaminate FACS-sorted repertoires.

This clonotype came up many times. Its antigen is undetermined. The TCR sequence derives from a young man who received the YFV17D yellow fever vaccine. V gene TRBV3-1 combines with J gene TRBJ2-5; the match to TRBD2 covers 7 bases. Sequenced material: PBMCs, taken 5 days after the yellow fever booster vaccination. The CDR3 reads CASSLEGRGGRETQYF. In nucleotides, the CDR3 is TGTGCCAGCAGTCTAGAGGGGAGGGGAGGAAGGGAGACCCAGTACTTC.